The TCR beta chain under discussion was sequenced for a study of Graves' ophthalmopathy and Graves' hyperthyroidism. Trimming stripped 2 bases from V and 5 bases from J, with 15 bases between. Germline V CDR1 and CDR2: SGHTA, FQGNSA. This CDR3 has 15 amino acids. The study amplified TCR beta CDR3 regions using RNA transcripts. The workflow started with a first-round RT-PCR run with HTBI primers and then moved on to a second-round multiplex PCR. MiXCR, run by TCRdb on the multiplex PCR reads, gives a single entry per CDR3 protein. The table lists more than 45,000 distinct CDR3 sequences, around half of them singletons.

Sample: peripheral blood. The gene calls are TRBV7-2 and TRBJ2-5; weak D call: TRBD2 (6 bases). The source of this sequence is an adult man with Graves' ophthalmopathy. The CDR3 DNA sequence: TGTGCCAGCAGCTTATCTACGGGAGTAGGTGAGACCCAGTACTTC. Amino acid sequence: CASSLSTGVGETQYF.